This T cell receptor (beta chain) was obtained from a study of monozygotic twins with inflammatory bowel disease. Germline V lookup: CDR1 SGHRS, CDR2 YFSETQ. The CDR3 spans 13 residues. Using the 5' RACE reads, TCRdb records one entry per CDR3 protein without DNA. The sample features 300,000 to 450,000 distinct CDR3 sequences, with 2.6% in its top ten. The sequencing input was blood. This sequence originates from a human donor with ulcerative colitis or Crohn's disease, or a healthy co-twin of an affected twin (not recorded which). The chain uses TRBV5-1 and TRBJ1-1; as DNA is missing, the TRBD1 call by TCRdb cannot be tested. CDR3 sequence: CASSLMGETEAFF.